These 10 T cell receptor beta chains share one sample of origin, sequenced in a study of cytomegalovirus exposure and HLA in healthy donors. The primer mix had 60 Vbeta and 13 Jbeta primers. The assay was immunoSEQ multiplex PCR, and TCRdb's table has in-frame clones only and misses some. The sample yields about 63,000 clones, 73% seen once. The sample consisted of PBMCs. These receptors were collected from a man aged 45 to 65 in good health and CMV-seronegative.

V is TRBV29-1 and J is TRBJ2-5, with TRBD2 matching 12 bases. CDR1 is SQVTM, CDR2 ANQGSEA, per germline. The CDR3 is made up of 13 amino acids. The ends lost 6 bases at V and 5 bases at J; junction bases unmatched: 4. In DNA form, the CDR3 reads TGCAGCGTCCGGACTAGCGGGGTGGAGACCCAGTACTTC. It yields the protein CSVRTSGVETQYF.

A note on this clone: A read error may account for a junction end that differs from germline. J is TRBJ2-7 and V is TRBV7-7, with D possibly matching TRBD2 (5 bases). The germline gives CDR1 SSHAT, CDR2 FNYEAQ (reference sequence). The length of the CDR3 is 13 residues. CDR3 sequence: CASSLKLRGEQYF. In DNA form, the CDR3 reads TGTGCTAGCAGCTTAAAGCTCCGGGGCGAGCAGTACTTC.

This chain joins TRBV6-5 and TRBJ2-3, with TRBD2 matching over 7 bases. CDR1 MNHEY and CDR2 SVGAGI come from the germline V gene. V trimming: 0 bases; J trimming: 5 bases; junction bases outside the gene matches: 8. The CDR3 runs 16 residues. DNA of the CDR3: TGTGCCAGCAGTTACTCGAGGGCGGGGGACCGAGATACGCAGTATTTT. Protein: CASSYSRAGDRDTQYF.

The chain employs TRBV10-2 and TRBJ1-5, with 10 bases that match TRBD1. The CDR3 runs to 17 residues. With 6 bases clipped from V and 0 bases from J, the junction kept 8 bases outside the gene matches. In germline, CDR1 is WSHSY, CDR2 SAAADI. Here the CDR3 DNA reads TGCGCCAGCAGCCGAGACAGGGGGCGGAATAGCAATCAGCCCCAGCATTTT. This translates into CASSRDRGRNSNQPQHF.

The chain couples TRBV2 to TRBJ1-3; maybe TRBD1 (5 bases). The CDR3 consists of 18 residues. Trimming removed 1 base at V and 5 bases at J, with 21 bases between. Looked up from germline, CDR1 is SNHLY and CDR2 is FYNNEI. The CDR3 DNA reads TGTGCCAGCAGTGAAGGGCAGGGTTTCTCACGTATCCGAAACACCATATATTTT. Its protein product is CASSEGQGFSRIRNTIYF.

The rearrangement links TRBV11-2 to TRBJ1-2; D remains unclear. Trimming took 5 bases from V and 1 from J, leaving 8 bases between them. The length of the CDR3 is 13 residues. Germline V gene data show CDR1 as SGHAT and CDR2 as FQNNGV. This chain's CDR3 is CASSLSLNYGYTF. In DNA form, the CDR3 reads TGTGCCAGCAGCCTTAGCCTTAACTATGGCTACACCTTC.

The genes are TRBV14 and TRBJ2-3; possible D gene TRBD2, 5 bases. Per the germline V gene, CDR1 is SGHDN and CDR2 is FVKESK. The CDR3 contains 16 residues. Trimming cost V 1 base and J 2 bases, with 13 bases left between them. CDR3 sequence (DNA): TGTGCCAGCAGCCAAGGGTTGGAGCGGTCCACAGATACGCAGTATTTT. It codes for CASSQGLERSTDTQYF. Full variable domain (rest looked up from reference TRBV14 and TRBJ2-3): EAGVTQFPSHSVIEKGQTVTLRCDPISGHDNLYWYRRVMGKEIKFLLHFVKESKQDESGMPNNRFLAERTGGTYSTLKVQPAELEDSGVYFCASSQGLERSTDTQYFGPGTRLTVL.

The chain links TRBV19 to TRBJ2-2; 9 bases align to TRBD1. There are 16 residues in the CDR3. Germline V gene sequence: CDR1 LNHDA, CDR2 SQIVND (reference sequence). V trimming: 4 bases; J trimming: 3 bases; junction bases outside the gene matches: 6. CDR3 in DNA: TGTGCCAGTAGTAGCCTTGACAGGGGGTACACCGGGGAGCTGTTTTTT. The encoded protein is CASSSLDRGYTGELFF.

Notes on this clone: The junction does not match germline at one end; this may be a read error. The chain combines TRBV7-8 with TRBJ1-6; unclear D gene. This CDR3 is built from 13 residues. Germline V gene lookup returns CDR1 SGHVS and CDR2 FQNEAQ. Here the CDR3 DNA reads TGTGCCATCAGCCCGACCCAATCTAGACCCCTCCACTTT. Its translation is CAISPTQSRPLHF.

V is TRBV6-5 and J is TRBJ2-7; D might be TRBD2 (6 bases). The length of the CDR3 is 15 residues. The V gene's germline CDR1 is MNHEY and CDR2 SVGAGI. The V and J ends lost 6 bases and 2 bases respectively, with 17 bases between them. The CDR3 sequence is CASSLNRGKTYEQYF. The DNA for the CDR3 is TGTGCCAGCAGCCTCAATCGGGGGAAAACCTACGAGCAGTACTTC.